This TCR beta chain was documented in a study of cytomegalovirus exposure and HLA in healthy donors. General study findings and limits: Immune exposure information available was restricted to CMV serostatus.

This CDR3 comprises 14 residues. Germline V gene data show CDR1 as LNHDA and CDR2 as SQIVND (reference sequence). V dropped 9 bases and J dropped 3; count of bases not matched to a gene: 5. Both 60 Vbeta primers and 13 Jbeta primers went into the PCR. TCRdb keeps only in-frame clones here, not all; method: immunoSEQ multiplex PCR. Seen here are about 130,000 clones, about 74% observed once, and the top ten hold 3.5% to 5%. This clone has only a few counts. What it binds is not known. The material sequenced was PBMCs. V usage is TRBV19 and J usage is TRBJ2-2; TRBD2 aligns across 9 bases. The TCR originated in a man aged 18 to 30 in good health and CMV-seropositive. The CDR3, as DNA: TGTGCCAGCAAGGGCGGGGGGGACACCGGGGAGCTGTTTTTT. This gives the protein CASKGGGDTGELFF.